These T cell receptor beta chains were read from a single sample in a study of CD8+ T cells in alopecia areata. Generated by immunoSEQ multiplex PCR, the TCRdb table keeps only in-frame clones and is missing some. The repertoire holds about 130,000 clones, around three fifths seen once, with 4.5% in the top ten. The sample here was CD4+ T cells sorted from blood, taken at week 0. These receptors were collected from a human donor with alopecia areata. CDR3s include the opening cysteine and the closing phenylalanine or tryptophan. D genes are given only for firm matches. Clone size is stated in some rows and not others, as once, few, many or a class when expanded.

>-|TRBV19|TRBJ2-6|-
CASSPKGLSSGANVLTF
TGTGCCAGTAGTCCGAAGGGACTCAGCTCTGGGGCCAACGTCCTGACTTTC
>-|TRBV2|TRBJ2-5|TRBD1
CASTGTGQETQYF
TGTGCCAGCACCGGGACAGGACAAGAGACCCAGTACTTC
>-|TRBV9|TRBJ1-3|TRBD1
CASSGRDSDTIYF
TGTGCCAGCAGCGGGAGGGACAGCGACACCATATATTTT
>few|TRBV27|TRBJ2-1|TRBD1
CASSLGGGQARGNNEQFF
TGTGCCAGCAGTTTAGGAGGGGGACAGGCGAGGGGCAACAATGAGCAGTTCTTC
>-|TRBV30|TRBJ2-7|-
CAWSRTGAVEQYF
TGTGCCTGGAGTCGAACTGGGGCGGTCGAGCAGTACTTC
>-|TRBV25-1|TRBJ1-5|-
CASRRGEESNQPQHF
TGTGCCAGCAGGAGAGGCGAGGAAAGCAATCAGCCCCAGCATTTT
>-|TRBV29-1|TRBJ1-2|-
CSVVPGQGYTF
TGCAGCGTTGTCCCAGGGCAAGGCTACACCTTC
>-|TRBV6-6|TRBJ1-5|TRBD1
CASSQGGFGNQPQHF
TGTGCCAGCAGCCAGGGGGGTTTTGGCAATCAGCCCCAGCATTTT
>few|TRBV29-1|TRBJ2-3|TRBD2
CSVDLTSGGARGTDTQYF
TGCAGCGTTGATCTGACTAGCGGGGGGGCGAGGGGCACAGATACGCAGTATTTT
>-|TRBV6-4|TRBJ1-5|-
CASSDSGGSTIYQPQHF
TGTGCCAGCAGTGACTCCGGGGGGAGTACGATATATCAGCCCCAGCATTTT
>-|TRBV6-5|TRBJ2-2|-
CASFYPNTGELFF
TGTGCCAGCTTTTATCCGAACACCGGGGAGCTGTTTTTT
>-|TRBV6-5|TRBJ1-5|-
CASRGRSNQPQHF
TGTGCCAGCAGGGGAAGATCCAATCAGCCCCAGCATTTT
>few|TRBV18|TRBJ1-2|TRBD1
CASSRGQGDGYTF
TGTGCCAGCTCACGGGGACAGGGCGATGGCTACACCTTC
>few|TRBV5-1|TRBJ2-7|TRBD1
CASSPDRVYEQYF
TGCGCCAGCAGCCCCGACAGGGTCTACGAGCAGTACTTC
>few|TRBV10-3|TRBJ2-7|-
CAISDTSGDVDEQYF
TGTGCCATAAGTGATACGTCGGGGGACGTCGACGAGCAGTACTTC
>-|TRBV5-1|TRBJ2-3|-
CASSSGAGIRDTQYF
TGCGCCAGCAGCTCGGGGGCGGGGATTCGGGATACGCAGTATTTT
>-|TRBV7-2|TRBJ2-3|-
CASSLDAGTDTQYF
TGTGCCAGCAGCTTAGATGCTGGAACAGATACGCAGTATTTT
>-|TRBV19|TRBJ1-5|-
CASRYSNQPQHF
TGTGCCAGTAGGTATAGCAATCAGCCCCAGCATTTT
>-|TRBV9|TRBJ1-2|TRBD1
CASSVALKGARYGYTF
TGTGCCAGCAGCGTAGCTTTAAAGGGGGCTCGCTATGGCTACACCTTC
>-|TRBV7-9|TRBJ2-7|-
CASSLGTANYEQYF
TGTGCCAGCAGCTTAGGGACAGCCAACTACGAGCAGTACTTC
>-|TRBV18|TRBJ1-2|-
CASSPPPDNYGYTF
TGTGCCAGCTCACCACCACCCGATAACTATGGCTACACCTTC
>few|TRBV10-3|TRBJ2-7|TRBD2
CAISLAGGPVVYF
TGTGCCATCAGCTTAGCGGGAGGTCCGGTGGTGTACTTC
>-|TRBV7-2|TRBJ2-7|TRBD2
CASSWTSGTYEQYF
TGTGCCAGCAGCTGGACTAGCGGAACCTACGAGCAGTACTTC
>few|TRBV7-6|TRBJ2-1|-
CASSITSSRNEQFF
TGTGCCAGCAGCATCACTAGCAGTCGCAATGAGCAGTTCTTC
>-|TRBV19|TRBJ2-2|-
CASTHGILATGELFF
TGTGCCAGTACCCATGGGATACTAGCTACCGGGGAGCTGTTTTTT
>-|TRBV5-1|TRBJ2-3|-
CASSRDNTSPNTQYF
TGCGCCAGCAGTCGGGACAACACCAGCCCTAATACGCAGTATTTT
>-|TRBV5-6|TRBJ2-5|-
CASSFITTQETQYF
TGTGCCAGCAGCTTTATAACTACACAAGAGACCCAGTACTTC
>-|TRBV11-2|TRBJ1-2|-
CASSLDLRGYGYTF
TGTGCCAGCAGCTTAGATTTACGGGGCTATGGCTACACCTTC
>-|TRBV7-2|TRBJ1-2|-
CASSLAPGGAVGYTF
TGTGCCAGCAGCTTAGCCCCGGGGGGGGCCGTTGGCTACACCTTC
>-|TRBV5-6|TRBJ1-2|TRBD1
CASSLLTGAGFYGYTF
TGTGCCAGCAGCTTACTGACAGGGGCCGGATTCTATGGCTACACCTTC
>-|TRBV7-2|TRBJ1-6|TRBD1
CASSLEAGGRSPLHF
TGTGCCAGCAGCTTAGAGGCAGGGGGGAGATCACCCCTCCACTTT
>-|TRBV6-5|TRBJ2-5|-
CASTAWETQYF
TGTGCCAGCACCGCCTGGGAGACCCAGTACTTC
>-|TRBV7-9|TRBJ2-1|TRBD2
CASSLAIAGGSYNEQFF
TGTGCCAGCAGCTTAGCCATAGCGGGAGGTTCCTACAATGAGCAGTTCTTC
>-|TRBV7-9|TRBJ1-2|-
CASSSPTLNHGYTF
TGTGCCAGCAGCTCGCCCACGCTTAACCATGGCTACACCTTC
>-|TRBV6-1|TRBJ2-3|TRBD2
CASSEARAAGGRDTQYF
TGTGCCAGCAGTGAAGCGAGAGCAGCGGGGGGGAGAGATACGCAGTATTTT
>-|TRBV7-2|TRBJ2-3|-
CASSSAAGTDTQYF
TGTGCCAGCAGCTCGGCGGCAGGCACAGATACGCAGTATTTT
>few|TRBV5-1|TRBJ1-2|-
CASSSSTEGDDGYTF
TGCGCCAGCAGCTCTTCGACCGAAGGGGACGATGGCTACACCTTC
>-|TRBV5-5|TRBJ1-2|-
CASSLRLRVYYGYTF
TGTGCCAGCAGCTTGAGGTTAAGGGTTTACTATGGCTACACCTTC
>-|TRBV9|TRBJ2-1|-
CASSVAGATVGEQFF
TGTGCCAGCAGCGTAGCCGGGGCCACCGTTGGGGAGCAGTTCTTC
>-|TRBV7-3|TRBJ1-6|-
CASSRDTNNSPLHF
TGTGCCAGCAGCCGAGACACGAATAATTCACCCCTCCACTTT
>-|TRBV4-1|TRBJ1-2|-
CASSQERQGKGYGYTF
TGCGCCAGCAGCCAAGAGCGGCAGGGGAAAGGCTATGGCTACACCTTC
>few|TRBV18|TRBJ2-2|-
CASSPWEGANTGELFF
TGTGCCAGCTCACCATGGGAAGGGGCGAACACCGGGGAGCTGTTTTTT
>-|TRBV7-2|TRBJ1-2|TRBD1
CASSLGRDRGIGYTF
TGTGCCAGCAGCTTAGGACGCGACAGGGGGATTGGCTACACCTTC
>-|TRBV7-3|TRBJ2-1|-
CASSPAWSVPEQFF
TGTGCCAGCAGCCCGGCTTGGAGTGTTCCTGAGCAGTTCTTC
>-|TRBV18|TRBJ1-3|-
CASSPQRGSGNTIYF
TGTGCCAGCTCACCACAACGGGGCTCTGGAAACACCATATATTTT
>-|TRBV2|TRBJ2-5|TRBD2
CASSETSGRGETQYF
TGTGCCAGCAGTGAGACTAGCGGGAGGGGGGAGACCCAGTACTTC
>-|TRBV19|TRBJ2-4|-
CASSIERGSDGVQYF
TGTGCCAGTAGTATAGAGAGGGGCAGTGATGGTGTTCAGTACTTC
>-|TRBV5-6|TRBJ2-7|TRBD2
CASSRTSGSYEQYF
TGTGCCAGCAGTCGGACTAGCGGGAGCTACGAGCAGTACTTC
>-|TRBV29-1|TRBJ1-1|-
CSVVTFYRDKWNTEAFF
TGCAGCGTTGTGACGTTTTACCGGGACAAATGGAACACTGAAGCTTTCTTT
>-|TRBV5-1|TRBJ2-5|TRBD1
CASSSYRGETQYF
TGCGCCAGCAGCTCCTACAGGGGGGAGACCCAGTACTTC
>-|TRBV6-6|TRBJ2-2|-
CASSYLGDTEELFF
TGTGCCAGCAGTTACCTCGGGGACACCGAGGAGCTGTTTTTT
>-|TRBV5-1|TRBJ2-7|TRBD1
CASSSAIQGARYEQYF
TGCGCCAGCAGCTCCGCGATACAGGGGGCGCGGTACGAGCAGTACTTC
>-|TRBV6-1|TRBJ1-5|-
CASLWGPSQPQHF
TGTGCCAGCTTATGGGGGCCATCTCAGCCCCAGCATTTT
>-|TRBV6-5|TRBJ2-1|-
CASSYRESSYNEQFF
TGTGCCAGCAGTTATCGGGAAAGCTCCTACAATGAGCAGTTCTTC
>-|TRBV7-3|TRBJ2-1|TRBD2
CASSLRPTSGTSNEQFF
TGTGCCAGCAGCTTACGACCGACTAGCGGGACCAGCAATGAGCAGTTCTTC